This T cell receptor (beta chain) was profiled in a study of cytomegalovirus exposure and HLA in healthy donors. PCR involved 60 Vbeta and 13 Jbeta primers. Only in-frame clones appear in the TCRdb table, and some are missing; sequencing was by immunoSEQ multiplex PCR. The sample holds 140,000 or so clones, around 80% seen once. This CDR3 region has 15 residues. With V trimmed by 4 bases and J by 3 bases, 7 bases remained unmatched. The germline V gene has CDR1 SGHRS and CDR2 YFSETQ. The clonotype was recovered from a woman aged 25-40 years in good health and CMV-seronegative. The rearrangement uses TRBV5-1 and TRBJ2-7; 10 bases agree with TRBD2. Sequencing input: PBMCs. CDR3 DNA sequence: TGCGCCAGCAGCGGGGCGCTAGCGGGAGTCTACGAGCAGTACTTC. Amino acid sequence: CASSGALAGVYEQYF. Full variable domain (missing parts from reference TRBV5-1 and TRBJ2-7): KAGVTQTPRYLIKTRGQQVTLSCSPISGHRSVSWYQQTPGQGLQFLFEYFSETQRNKGNFPGRFSGRQFSNSRSEMNVSTLELGDSALYLCASSGALAGVYEQYFGPGTRLTVT.